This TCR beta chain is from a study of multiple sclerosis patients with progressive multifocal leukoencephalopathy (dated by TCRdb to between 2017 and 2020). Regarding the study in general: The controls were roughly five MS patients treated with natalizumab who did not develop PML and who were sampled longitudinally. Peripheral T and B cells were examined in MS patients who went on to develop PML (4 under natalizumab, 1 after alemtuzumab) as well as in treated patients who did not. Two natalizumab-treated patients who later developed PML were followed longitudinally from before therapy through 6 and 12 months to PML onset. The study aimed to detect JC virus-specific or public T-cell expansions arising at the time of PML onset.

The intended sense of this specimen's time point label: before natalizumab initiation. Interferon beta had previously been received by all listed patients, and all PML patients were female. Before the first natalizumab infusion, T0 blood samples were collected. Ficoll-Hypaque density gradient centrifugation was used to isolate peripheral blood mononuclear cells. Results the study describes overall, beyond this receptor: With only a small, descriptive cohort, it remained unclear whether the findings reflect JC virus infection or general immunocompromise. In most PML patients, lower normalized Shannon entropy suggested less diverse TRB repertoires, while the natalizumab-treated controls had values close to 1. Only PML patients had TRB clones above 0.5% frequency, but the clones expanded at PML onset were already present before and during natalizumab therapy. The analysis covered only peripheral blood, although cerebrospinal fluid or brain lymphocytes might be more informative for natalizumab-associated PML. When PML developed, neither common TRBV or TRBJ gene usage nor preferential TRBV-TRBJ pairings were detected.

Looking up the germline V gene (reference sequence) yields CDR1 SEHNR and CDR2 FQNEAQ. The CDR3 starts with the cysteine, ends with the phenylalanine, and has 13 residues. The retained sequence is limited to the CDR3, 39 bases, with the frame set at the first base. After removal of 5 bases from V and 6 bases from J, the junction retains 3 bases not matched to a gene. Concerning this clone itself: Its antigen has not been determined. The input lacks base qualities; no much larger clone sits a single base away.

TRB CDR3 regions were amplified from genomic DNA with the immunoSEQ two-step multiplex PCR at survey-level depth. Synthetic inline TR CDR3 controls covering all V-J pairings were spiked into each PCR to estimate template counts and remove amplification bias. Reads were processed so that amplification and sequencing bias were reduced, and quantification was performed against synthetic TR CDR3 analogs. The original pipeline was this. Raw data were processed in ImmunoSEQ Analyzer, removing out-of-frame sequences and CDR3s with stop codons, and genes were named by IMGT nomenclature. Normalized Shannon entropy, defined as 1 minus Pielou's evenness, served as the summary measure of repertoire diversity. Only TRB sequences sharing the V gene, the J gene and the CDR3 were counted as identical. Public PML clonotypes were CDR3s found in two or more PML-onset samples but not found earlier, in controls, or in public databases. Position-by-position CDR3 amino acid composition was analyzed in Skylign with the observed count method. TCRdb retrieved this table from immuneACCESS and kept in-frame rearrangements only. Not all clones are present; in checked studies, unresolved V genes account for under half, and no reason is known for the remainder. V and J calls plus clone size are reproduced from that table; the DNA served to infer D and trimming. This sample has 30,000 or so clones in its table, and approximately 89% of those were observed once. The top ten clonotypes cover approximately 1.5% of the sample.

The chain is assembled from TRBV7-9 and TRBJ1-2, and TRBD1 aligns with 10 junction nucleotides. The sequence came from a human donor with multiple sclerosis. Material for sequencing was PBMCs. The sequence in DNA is TGTGCCAGCAGCATTGGGACAGGGGATGGCTACACCTTC. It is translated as CASSIGTGDGYTF.